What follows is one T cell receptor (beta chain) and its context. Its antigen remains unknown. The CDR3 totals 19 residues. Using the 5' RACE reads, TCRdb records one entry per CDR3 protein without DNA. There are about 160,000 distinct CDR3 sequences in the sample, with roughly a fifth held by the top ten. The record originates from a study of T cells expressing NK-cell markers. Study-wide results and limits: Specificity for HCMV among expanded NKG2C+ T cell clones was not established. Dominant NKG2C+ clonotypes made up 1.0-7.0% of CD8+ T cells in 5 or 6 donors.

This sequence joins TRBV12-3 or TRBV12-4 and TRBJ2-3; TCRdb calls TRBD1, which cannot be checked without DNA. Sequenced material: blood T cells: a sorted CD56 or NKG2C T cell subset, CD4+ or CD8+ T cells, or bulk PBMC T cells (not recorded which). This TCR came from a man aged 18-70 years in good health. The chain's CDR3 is CASSLIEGRATGDTDTQYF.